The 28 T cell receptor beta chains listed next were all sequenced from one sample in a study of regulatory T cells in long-lasting Graves disease (dated by TCRdb to about 2021). To prepare the library, multiplex PCR was applied. Data came from an Illumina HiSeq 4000. iRepertoire HTBI primers and Arm-PCR amplification of CDR3 regions were used to construct TCR beta libraries. The public reads were reprocessed in TCRdb via fastp at Q25 and MiXCR, keeping in-frame beta chains. CDR3 protein sequences are deduplicated, and each keeps its most common genes and DNA. The sample table records a few hundred thousand distinct CDR3 sequences; over 9.5% of these occur just once. The top ten clones comprise 18% of the sample. The sample's time point, from its label and the paper: newly diagnosed GD, antithyroid drugs for less than 3 months. For both TCR sequencing and RNA sequencing, RNA was extracted from PBMCs using TRIzol.

These sequences were also reported in another study, on T cells in Graves' hyperthyroidism and ophthalmopathy.

Here the sequenced sample was peripheral blood mononuclear cells (PBMCs), taken at new diagnosis, from a patient treated with antithyroid drugs. The receptor set was obtained from a woman in her late teens or twenties with Graves disease. Donor details come from another sample of the same person, matched by shared clones.

This clonotype came up many times. The V call is TRBV30, the J call TRBJ1-5; D possibly corresponds to TRBD1 (6 bases). The V gene lost 2 bases and the J gene lost 4 bases, with 21 bases spanning the gap. Germline V gene data show CDR1 as GTSNPN and CDR2 as SVGIG (reference sequence). The CDR3 is 17 residues long. The CDR3 nucleotides read TGTGCCTGGAGTTGGGGCAGGGGATTATTATCTAATCAGCCCCAGCATTTT. It is translated as CAWSWGRGLLSNQPQHF.

This clonotype has a count of ten or more. This chain uses TRBV7-2 with TRBJ2-5, with D possibly matching TRBD1 (5 bases). CDR3 length: 14 residues. The germline gives CDR1 SGHTA, CDR2 FQGNSA. Deletions cut 4 bases from V and 5 bases from J, with 14 bases between. Written as DNA, the CDR3 is TGTGCCAGCAGCTCACACAGGTTCGAGGAGACCCAGTACTTC. This gives the protein CASSSHRFEETQYF.

This clonotype was seen at least ten times. The chain is built from TRBV11-2 and TRBJ2-3; perhaps TRBD1 as D (5 bases). CDR3 length: 17 amino acids. Germline V gene lookup returns CDR1 SGHAT and CDR2 FQNNGV. Between the trimmed V and J ends, which lost 1 base and 0 bases, there was a span of 14 bases. The chain's CDR3 is CASSLVRQGRSTDTQYF. The CDR3 coding sequence is TGTGCCAGCAGCTTAGTTCGTCAGGGCCGTAGCACAGATACGCAGTATTTT.

This clonotype was seen repeatedly, ten times or more. CDR3 coding DNA: TGTGCTAGTGGTTTGAACGGGCTAGCGGGACTATCCTACAATGAGCAGTTCTTC. This gives the protein CASGLNGLAGLSYNEQFF. The chain is built from TRBV12-5 and TRBJ2-1; 9 nucleotides match TRBD2. The CDR3 extends over 18 amino acids. With 2 bases clipped from V and 1 base from J, the junction kept 9 bases outside the gene matches. The V gene's germline CDR1 is LGHNT and CDR2 FRNRAP.

This clonotype was counted at least ten times. J is TRBJ1-6 and V is TRBV7-8; D gene uncertain. The germline CDR1 and CDR2 sequences are SGHVS and FQNEAQ. V dropped 4 bases and J dropped 5 bases, with 12 bases sitting between them. The CDR3 totals 15 residues. CDR3 in amino acids: CASSYPPGNNSPLHF. For the CDR3, the DNA is TGTGCCAGCAGCTACCCCCCGGGAAATAATTCACCCCTCCACTTT.

This clonotype appeared many times. This sequence joins TRBV28 and TRBJ2-5; maybe TRBD1 (6 bases). CDR1 MDHEN and CDR2 SYDVKM come from the germline V gene. The V end was cut by 8 bases, the J end by 4 bases, with 14 bases between. The CDR3 sequence is 13 residues long. The CDR3 nucleotides read TGTGCCAGCTCCCCCACAGGGATAGAGACCCAGTACTTC. Its protein product is CASSPTGIETQYF.

The CDR3 region is CSASGGPGTDTQYF. DNA of the CDR3: TGCAGTGCTAGCGGGGGGCCCGGGACAGATACGCAGTATTTT. The chain uses TRBV20-1 and TRBJ2-3; D is possibly TRBD2 (7 bases). Trimming shortened V by 3 bases and J by 3 bases, and 13 bases separated the two germline ends. This CDR3 is 14 amino acids long. Per the germline V gene, CDR1 is DFQATT and CDR2 is SNEGSKA (reference sequence).

In its sample, this clonotype was seen many times. The chain couples TRBV24-1 to TRBJ1-4, with a weak D call TRBD1 (6 bases). Germline CDR1 KGHDR, CDR2 SFDVKD. V was pared by 2 bases and J by 6 bases, with 18 bases between. This CDR3 spans 17 amino acids. CDR3 sequence: CATSDSKAGTPDEKLFF. Written as DNA, the CDR3 is TGTGCCACCAGTGATTCCAAGGCCGGGACACCGGATGAAAAACTGTTTTTT.

Regarding this clonotype: One base away lies a much larger clone, so this may be a sequencing read error. This chain links TRBV7-2 with TRBJ1-2, with 7 positions matching TRBD1. Germline CDR1 SGHTA, CDR2 FQGNSA. The CDR3 spans 15 residues. V dropped 2 bases and J dropped 7; count of bases not matched to a gene: 10. The CDR3 spells CASSLSTGPLFGYTF. The CDR3 bases are TGTGCCAGCAGCTTATCGACAGGGCCACTATTTGGCTACACCTTC.

This clonotype was picked up a small number of times. This rearrangement joins TRBV5-1 to TRBJ2-7, with 14 bases matching TRBD2. Looked up from germline, CDR1 is SGHRS and CDR2 is YFSETQ. The CDR3 extends over 17 amino acids. V gave up 2 bases and J gave up 3 bases; unmatched junction bases: 7. The CDR3 loop is CASSLTGTSGGIYEQYV. CDR3 in DNA: TGCGCCAGCAGCTTAACCGGGACTAGCGGGGGAATCTACGAGCAGTACGTC.

Many counts were recorded for this clonotype. This chain uses TRBV7-8 with TRBJ2-2, with D unresolved. There are 15 residues in the CDR3. With 2 bases removed from V and 5 bases from J, the gap between germline ends came to 12 bases. Germline-derived CDR1 and CDR2 are SGHVS and FQNEAQ. In nucleotides, the CDR3 is TGTGCCAGCAGCTTACCCCTTGGTCTGACCGGGGAGCTGTTTTTT. Encoded protein: CASSLPLGLTGELFF.

This clonotype was detected a few times. V and J are TRBV29-1 and TRBJ1-1; D might be TRBD1 (6 bases). CDR1 SQVTM and CDR2 ANQGSEA come from the germline V gene. This CDR3 is built from 12 residues. The V gene lost 5 bases and the J gene lost 1 base, with 8 bases spanning the gap. CDR3 sequence (DNA): TGCAGCGTTTGGACAGCGAACACTGAAGCTTTCTTT. Translated, it gives CSVWTANTEAFF.

This clonotype has at least ten counts. This chain links TRBV2 with TRBJ2-7; D may be TRBD2 (5 bases). The length of the CDR3 is 13 residues. Trimming took off 3 bases at V and 5 bases at J, with 11 bases between the two ends. CDR1 and CDR2 from the germline V gene are SNHLY and FYNNEI. The CDR3 protein is CASSERFGDEQYV. The CDR3 DNA sequence: TGTGCCAGCAGTGAGCGGTTCGGGGACGAGCAGTACGTC.

This clonotype was detected many times. The CDR3 DNA follows: TGTGCCAGCAGTCCCCAGGGGGCGCAATGGGGGACTGAAGCTTTCTTT. It translates to CASSPQGAQWGTEAFF. The chain employs TRBV28 and TRBJ1-1; 8 bases match TRBD1. Unmatched junction bases numbered 13, after V lost 5 bases and J lost 5 bases. CDR1 and CDR2 from the germline V gene are MDHEN and SYDVKM. The CDR3 has 16 residues.

This clonotype turned up a few times. V gene TRBV12-3 or TRBV12-4 combines with J gene TRBJ2-7; 9 bases are shared with TRBD1. This CDR3 is built from 16 residues. Trimming removed 6 bases from V and 4 bases from J; junction bases left unmatched: 13. The CDR3: CASSRLGDRARYEQYF. CDR3 nucleotide sequence: TGTGCCAGCAGCCGGCTCGGGGACAGGGCCCGGTACGAGCAGTACTTC.

The table lists this clonotype with many counts. The germline gene is not matched at one end of the junction; a read error may be the cause. This rearrangement joins TRBV4-3 to TRBJ2-1; 7 nucleotides align to TRBD2. This CDR3 is built from 15 residues. In germline, CDR1 is LGHNA, CDR2 YSLEER. The CDR3 coding sequence is TGCGCCAGCAGTCAAGGACTAGATCCATCCAATGAGCAGTTCTTC. This codes for CASSQGLDPSNEQFF.

On this clonotype: At one end, the junction sequence differs from germline, possibly due to a read error. This sequence joins TRBV28 and TRBJ2-1; the match to TRBD1 covers 10 bases. The germline gives CDR1 MDHEN, CDR2 SYDVKM. The CDR3 sequence is 14 residues long. The CDR3 bases are TGTGCCAGCAGTTTGGGGGACAGGGGAGAGACCCGGTACTTC. This gives the protein CASSLGDRGETRYF.

This clonotype was detected ten times or more. This sequence joins TRBV19 and TRBJ1-2; tentatively, D is TRBD1 (5 bases). This CDR3 contains 13 residues. Trimming removed 2 bases at V and 6 bases at J, with 10 bases between. Germline V CDR1 and CDR2: LNHDA, SQIVND (reference sequence). CDR3 DNA: TGTGCCAGTAGTATAACGACAGCTGATGGCTACACCTTC. This sequence encodes CASSITTADGYTF.

The rearrangement uses TRBV7-9 and TRBJ2-7; perhaps TRBD2 as D (6 bases). This CDR3 has 17 amino acids. Germline V gene sequence: CDR1 SEHNR, CDR2 FQNEAQ (reference sequence). V was shortened by 3 bases and J by 2 bases, with 20 bases between the two germline ends. The CDR3 region is CASSLFPDGRIPYEQYF. In nucleotides, the CDR3 is TGTGCCAGCAGCTTGTTTCCTGACGGGAGAATACCCTACGAGCAGTACTTC. Supplemented by reference TRBV7-9 and TRBJ2-7, the full variable domain reads DTGVSQNPRHKITKRGQNVTFRCDPISEHNRLYWYRQTLGQGPEFLTYFQNEAQLEKSRLLSDRFSAERPKGSFSTLEIQRTEQGDSAMYLCASSLFPDGRIPYEQYFGPGTRLTVT.

This clonotype was recorded many times. This chain uses TRBV20-1 with TRBJ2-6; 8 bases fit TRBD1. Looked up from germline, CDR1 is DFQATT and CDR2 is SNEGSKA (reference sequence). V lost 6 bases to trimming and J lost 0 bases; unmatched junction nucleotides: 7. CDR3 length: 16 residues. This CDR3 is CSARRQGNSGANVLTF. The DNA of the CDR3 is TGCAGTGCAAGAAGACAGGGGAACTCTGGGGCCAACGTCCTGACTTTC.

The table lists this clonotype with a few counts. This rearrangement joins TRBV29-1 to TRBJ2-5; no firm D call. Trimming removed 1 base from V and 5 bases from J, with 8 bases in between. The CDR3 runs to 12 residues. Germline values: CDR1 SQVTM, CDR2 ANQGSEA. The CDR3 here is CSVEVTVETQYF. Written as DNA, the CDR3 is TGCAGCGTTGAAGTTACAGTTGAGACCCAGTACTTC.

This clonotype was seen more than once but under ten times. The chain uses TRBV19 and TRBJ2-2, with D hard to call. Trimming took off 5 bases at V and 0 bases at J, with 19 bases between the two ends. The CDR3 sequence is 18 residues long. Germline CDR1 reads LNHDA; CDR2 reads SQIVND (reference sequence). The chain's CDR3 is CASSYFSYGVANTGELFF. The CDR3, as DNA: TGTGCCAGTAGTTACTTTAGCTATGGCGTCGCGAACACCGGGGAGCTGTTTTTT. The entire variable domain, with the rest obtained from reference TRBV19 and TRBJ2-2, is as follows: DGGITQSPKYLFRKEGQNVTLSCEQNLNHDAMYWYRQDPGQGLRLIYYSQIVNDFQKGDIAEGYSVSREKKESFPLTVTSAQKNPTAFYLCASSYFSYGVANTGELFFGEGSRLTVL.

At least ten counts were recorded for this clonotype. DNA for the CDR3: TGCAGTGCTACCCGTCCGCCCCTAGCGGGAGGGTACAATGAGCAGTTCTTC. Its translation is CSATRPPLAGGYNEQFF. The rearrangement links TRBV20-1 to TRBJ2-1; 12 nucleotides agree with TRBD2. Unmatched junction bases numbered 11, after V lost 4 bases and J lost 4 bases. CDR3 length: 17 amino acids. Germline V gene lookup returns CDR1 DFQATT and CDR2 SNEGSKA (reference sequence).

This clonotype has ten or more counts. The rearrangement links TRBV15 to TRBJ2-3; D might be TRBD1 (5 bases). CDR1 and CDR2 from the germline V gene are LNHNV and YYDKDF (reference sequence). This CDR3 has 16 residues. Trimming pared 1 base from V and 4 bases from J, leaving 15 bases between. CDR3 residues: CATSRGGSKGPDTQYF. CDR3 sequence (DNA): TGTGCCACCAGCAGAGGGGGCAGTAAAGGACCAGATACGCAGTATTTT.

At least ten counts were recorded for this clonotype. The chain combines TRBV7-9 with TRBJ2-7; no clear D gene. The germline V gene encodes CDR1 SEHNR and CDR2 FQNEAQ (reference sequence). The CDR3 has 15 amino acids. V was shortened by 3 bases and J by 7 bases, with 19 bases between the two germline ends. CDR3 DNA sequence: TGTGCCAGCAGCTTCAGCTACGACCGACCGGCGGAGCAGTACGTC. This gives the protein CASSFSYDRPAEQYV.

The rearrangement uses TRBV6-1 and TRBJ1-4; D not certain. The CDR3 totals 16 residues. The germline V gene has CDR1 MNHNS and CDR2 SASEGT. Between the trimmed V and J ends, which lost 5 bases and 6 bases, there was a span of 19 bases. The CDR3 here is CASSPIWPREDEKLFF. The DNA for the CDR3 is TGTGCCAGCAGTCCCATATGGCCTCGGGAGGATGAAAAACTGTTTTTT.

This clonotype was seen at least ten times. This chain joins TRBV27 and TRBJ2-3; no clear D gene. The CDR3 length is 13 residues. Trimming left V 2 bases short and J 3 bases short, with 6 bases between. Germline V lookup: CDR1 MNHEY, CDR2 SMNVEV (reference sequence). The CDR3 bases are TGTGCCAGCAGTTTAGAGACAACAGATACGCAGTATTTT. Translated: CASSLETTDTQYF.

The rearrangement links TRBV6-9 to TRBJ2-4; D is uncertain. The CDR3 length is 16 residues. Germline assignment: CDR1 MNHGY and CDR2 SVAAGI. V was shortened by 2 bases and J by 0 bases, with 11 bases between the two germline ends. CDR3 sequence reads: CASSYRAELAKNIQYF. Written as DNA, the CDR3 is TGTGCCAGCAGTTATCGGGCAGAACTAGCCAAAAACATTCAGTACTTC.